Below, one T cell receptor beta chain is given with its context. This record belongs to a study of OX40 agonist ivuxolimab in advanced cancers. Turning to the study itself: A mean age of around 60 years, range about 23 to 90, was recorded, and under 85% were male.

The table came from immunoSEQ multiplex PCR; TCRdb's copy has only in-frame clones and leaves some out. The sample yields about 140,000 clones, more than 85% seen once. With 0 bases clipped from V and 4 bases from J, the junction kept 6 bases outside the gene matches. The CDR3 is made up of 18 amino acids. The germline gives CDR1 LGHNA, CDR2 YSLEER. Sequenced here: CD4+ or CD8+ T cells sorted from blood, sampled in a trial of the OX40 agonist ivuxolimab. V usage is TRBV4-3 and J usage is TRBJ2-1; the match to TRBD2 covers 13 bases. The origin of this receptor is an adult with an advanced solid tumor such as melanoma, head and neck, liver or kidney cancer. This chain's CDR3 is CASSQDWGLAGLYNEQFF. CDR3 nucleotide sequence: TGCGCCAGCAGCCAAGATTGGGGACTAGCGGGACTATACAATGAGCAGTTCTTC.